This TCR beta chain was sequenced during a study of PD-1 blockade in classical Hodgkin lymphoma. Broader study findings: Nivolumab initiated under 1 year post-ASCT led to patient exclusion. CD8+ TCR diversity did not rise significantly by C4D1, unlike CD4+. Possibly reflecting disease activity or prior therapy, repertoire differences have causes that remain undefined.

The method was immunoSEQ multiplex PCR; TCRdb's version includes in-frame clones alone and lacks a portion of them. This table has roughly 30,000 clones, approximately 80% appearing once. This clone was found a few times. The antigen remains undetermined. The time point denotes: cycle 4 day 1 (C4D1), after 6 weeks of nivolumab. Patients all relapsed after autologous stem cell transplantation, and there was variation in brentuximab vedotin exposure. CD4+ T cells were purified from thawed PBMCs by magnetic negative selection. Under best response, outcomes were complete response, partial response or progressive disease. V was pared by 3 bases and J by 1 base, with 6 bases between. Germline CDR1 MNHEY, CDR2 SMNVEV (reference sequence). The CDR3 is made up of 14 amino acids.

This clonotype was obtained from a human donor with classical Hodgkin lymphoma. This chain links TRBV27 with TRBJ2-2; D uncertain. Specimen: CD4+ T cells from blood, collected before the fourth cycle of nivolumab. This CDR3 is CASSLWENTGELFF. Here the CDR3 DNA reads TGTGCCAGCAGTTTGTGGGAGAACACCGGGGAGCTGTTTTTT.